The clone carrying this T cell receptor beta chain has just a few counts. This entry is derived from a study of human T cells and chemical hapten exposure. Sample time point: patch test 2, 6 weeks after DPC sensitization. Treatment in this sample: therapeutic diphenylcyclopropenone sensitization with weekly scalp DPC. CDR3 length: 15 residues. CDR1 is SNHLY and CDR2 is FYNNEI in the germline V gene. V lost 8 bases, J lost 2 bases, and 8 bases stayed unmatched. MiXCR, applied by TCRdb to the RACE reads, yields one record per CDR3 protein. This table holds roughly 120,000 distinct CDR3 sequences, 9.2% found once.

The input for sequencing was whole blood, taken in connection with sensitization to the hapten diphenylcyclopropenone (DPC). The chain carries TRBV2 and TRBJ2-5, with 10 bases aligning to TRBD1. This sequence was found in a woman in her forties with alopecia areata. Some clones in this sample may be carry-over from other donors' samples. CDR3 loop: CASGDRGFPQETQYF. The DNA of the CDR3 is TGTGCCAGCGGGGACAGGGGCTTCCCGCAAGAGACCCAGTACTTC.